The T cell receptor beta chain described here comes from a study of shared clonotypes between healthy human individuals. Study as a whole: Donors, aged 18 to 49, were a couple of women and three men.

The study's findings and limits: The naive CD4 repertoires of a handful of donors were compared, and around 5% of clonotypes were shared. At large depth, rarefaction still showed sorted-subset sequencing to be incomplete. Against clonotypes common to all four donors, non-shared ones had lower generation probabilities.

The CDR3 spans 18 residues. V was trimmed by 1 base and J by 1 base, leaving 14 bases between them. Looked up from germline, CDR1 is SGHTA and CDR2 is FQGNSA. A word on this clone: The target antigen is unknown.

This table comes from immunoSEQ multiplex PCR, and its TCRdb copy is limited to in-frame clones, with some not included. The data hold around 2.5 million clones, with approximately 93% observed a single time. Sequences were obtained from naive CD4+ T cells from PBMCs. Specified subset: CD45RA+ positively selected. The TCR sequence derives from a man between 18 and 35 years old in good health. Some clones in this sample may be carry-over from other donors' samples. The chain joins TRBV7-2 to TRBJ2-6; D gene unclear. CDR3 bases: TGTGCCAGCAGCTTAGGCTCAACTGCAGCATCTGGGGCCAACGTCCTGACTTTC. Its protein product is CASSLGSTAASGANVLTF.